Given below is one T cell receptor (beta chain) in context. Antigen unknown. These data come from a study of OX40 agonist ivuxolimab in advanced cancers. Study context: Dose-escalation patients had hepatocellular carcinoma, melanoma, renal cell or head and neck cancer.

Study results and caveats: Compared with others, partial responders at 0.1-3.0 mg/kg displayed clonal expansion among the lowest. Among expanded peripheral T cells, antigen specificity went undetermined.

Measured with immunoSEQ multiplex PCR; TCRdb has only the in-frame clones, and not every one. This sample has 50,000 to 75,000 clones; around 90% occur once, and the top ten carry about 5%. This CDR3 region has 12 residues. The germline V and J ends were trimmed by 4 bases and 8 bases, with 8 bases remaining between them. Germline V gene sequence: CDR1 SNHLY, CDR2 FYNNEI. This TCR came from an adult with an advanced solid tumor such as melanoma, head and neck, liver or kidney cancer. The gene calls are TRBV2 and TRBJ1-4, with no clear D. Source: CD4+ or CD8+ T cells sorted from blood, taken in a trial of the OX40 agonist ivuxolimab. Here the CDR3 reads CASSAQSEKLFF. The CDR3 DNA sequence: TGTGCCAGCAGTGCCCAGTCCGAAAAACTGTTTTTT.